These 3 T cell receptor beta chains originate from one sample sequenced in a study of T cells in Graves' hyperthyroidism and ophthalmopathy. RNA transcripts were the template for amplifying TCR beta CDR3 regions. TCR CDR3 regions were first amplified by RT-PCR with HTBI primers. TCRdb fed the multiplex PCR reads into MiXCR, producing one record per CDR3 protein. This table has about 400,000 distinct CDR3 sequences, about 14% appearing once. The sample taken for sequencing was blood. The receptors derive from a man between 18 and 35 years old with Graves' ophthalmopathy.

The V and J genes are TRBV5-6 and TRBJ2-3; D gene unclear. CDR3 length: 15 residues. The ends were cut back, 0 bases at V and 11 bases at J, with 19 bases in the middle. CDR1 and CDR2 from the germline V gene are SGHDT and YYEEEE. The CDR3 protein is CASSLGTVRFGVQYF. CDR3 bases: TGTGCCAGCAGCTTGGGTACGGTCAGGTTTGGTGTGCAGTATTTT.

This clonotype was found a few times. This chain joins TRBV6-1 and TRBJ2-5, with a weak D call TRBD1 (5 bases). The germline gives CDR1 MNHNS, CDR2 SASEGT. The ends were cut back, 10 bases at V and 1 base at J, with 13 bases in the middle. The CDR3 runs 13 residues. As DNA, the CDR3 is TGTGCCACTACCCCAGACAGCCAAGAGACCCAGTACTTC. Protein sequence: CATTPDSQETQYF.

There are a few counts of this clonotype. A much larger clonotype is one base distant, so this may be a read error. V usage is TRBV12-3 or TRBV12-4 and J usage is TRBJ2-1; D might be TRBD1 or TRBD2, each matching 5 bases. The CDR3 sequence is 15 residues long. V shed 2 bases and J shed 6 bases, with 14 bases lying between them. CDR3 DNA sequence: TGTGCCAGCAGTTTAATGGGAGTTGGGGCCAATGAGCAGTTCTTC. It encodes CASSLMGVGANEQFF.